This T cell receptor beta chain derives from a study of Ad26.COV2.S vaccination and SARS-CoV-2 variants. Treatment meaning: some 19 received Ad26.COV2.S at low or high dose, single or two shots; about five received placebo; per-sample allocation not given. The samples date from day 63 after the first vaccine or placebo injection. Germline V CDR1 and CDR2: MNHEY, SVGAGI. Trimming pared 1 base from V and 7 bases from J, leaving 10 bases between. The CDR3 consists of 13 residues. This clone was picked up a small number of times. Sequenced by immunoSEQ multiplex PCR; TCRdb stores in-frame clones only, minus some. This table holds about 460,000 clones, about 89% found once.

The sample here was peripheral blood, taken in a trial of Ad26.COV2.S vaccine versus placebo. The sequence was collected from a person between 18 and 65 years old who received the Ad26.COV2.S COVID-19 vaccine or a placebo. The chain employs TRBV6-5 and TRBJ1-2, with D perhaps TRBD1 (5 bases). The CDR3, as DNA: TGTGCCAGCAGTTACTGGGCAGGGACTGGCTACACCTTC. Amino acid sequence: CASSYWAGTGYTF.